The 10 T cell receptor beta chains given below trace back to one sample, sequenced in a study of T cell responses to AZD1222 COVID-19 vaccine. Data came from immunoSEQ multiplex PCR; TCRdb stores just in-frame clones and leaves some out. The sample has roughly 150,000 clones; around 93% are singletons. The sequenced sample was peripheral blood, obtained on day 0 of AZD1222 vaccination. All receptors derive from an adult in good health.

This sequence joins TRBV28 and TRBJ1-1, with 8 bases fitting TRBD1. V dropped 6 bases and J dropped 0; count of bases not matched to a gene: 12. Germline lookup yields CDR1 MDHEN and CDR2 SYDVKM. The CDR3 length is 17 residues. The CDR3 sequence is CASRHQGAEPMNTEAFF. CDR3 bases: TGTGCCAGCAGGCACCAGGGGGCGGAACCTATGAACACTGAAGCTTTCTTT.

Here the CDR3 DNA reads TGTGCCAGCAGTTCCCGTAAGACTAGCGGGATCTACAATGAGCAGTTCTTC. Its protein is CASSSRKTSGIYNEQFF. The gene calls are TRBV28 and TRBJ2-1; 11 bases match TRBD2. Per the germline V gene, CDR1 is MDHEN and CDR2 is SYDVKM. V shed 4 bases, J shed 3 bases, and the junction held 8 bases outside the gene matches. This CDR3 spans 17 amino acids.

The V and J genes are TRBV30 and TRBJ2-7, with D possibly TRBD1 on 5 matching bases. CDR1 and CDR2 (germline): GTSNPN, SVGIG (reference sequence). CDR3 length equals 15 residues. V was shortened by 0 bases and J by 5 bases, with 17 bases between the two germline ends. The CDR3 loop is CAWSVGFGARNEQYF. The CDR3 bases are TGTGCCTGGAGTGTAGGGTTTGGGGCGAGGAACGAGCAGTACTTC.

CDR3 loop: CASSFGGGAYNEQFF. In nucleotides, the CDR3 is TGTGCCAGCAGCTTCGGTGGGGGGGCCTACAATGAGCAGTTCTTC. V usage is TRBV7-2 and J usage is TRBJ2-1; 7 bases fit TRBD2. CDR1 is SGHTA, CDR2 FQGNSA, per germline. Losses at the gene ends were 3 bases for V and 2 bases for J; bases not matched to a gene: 4. The CDR3 is 15 amino acids. Variable domain in full (rest from reference TRBV7-2 and TRBJ2-1): GAGVSQSPSNKVTEKGKDVELRCDPISGHTALYWYRQSLGQGLEFLIYFQGNSAPDKSGLPSDRFSAERTGGSVSTLTIQRTQQEDSAVYLCASSFGGGAYNEQFFGPGTRLTVL.

The V and J genes are TRBV27 and TRBJ1-5, with D hard to call. The CDR3 runs to 14 residues. From germline, CDR1 is MNHEY and CDR2 SMNVEV (reference sequence). The V gene lost 2 bases and the J gene lost 6 bases, with 11 bases spanning the gap. The CDR3: CASSLATRGQPQHF. In DNA form, the CDR3 reads TGTGCCAGCAGTTTAGCCACTCGGGGTCAGCCCCAGCATTTT.

The chain couples TRBV5-4 to TRBJ1-1, with D possibly TRBD1 on 6 matching bases. This CDR3 comprises 14 residues. Trimming took off 0 bases at V and 4 bases at J, with 10 bases between the two ends. From germline, CDR1 is SGHNT and CDR2 YYREEE (reference sequence). The CDR3 sequence is CASSLAGGRTEAFF. CDR3 DNA sequence: TGTGCCAGCAGCTTGGCCGGGGGGCGCACTGAAGCTTTCTTT.

This chain joins TRBV30 and TRBJ2-1, with D possibly being TRBD2 (5 bases). Trimming pared 1 base from V and 7 bases from J, leaving 5 bases between. CDR3 length: 11 amino acids. Germline values: CDR1 GTSNPN, CDR2 SVGIG (reference sequence). CDR3 in amino acids: CAWSAGNEQFF. The CDR3 DNA reads as TGTGCCTGGAGTGCGGGGAATGAGCAGTTCTTC.

CDR3 amino acids: CASSVVEGQGGAGELFF. CDR3 sequence (DNA): TGTGCCAGCAGCGTAGTGGAGGGACAGGGGGGAGCCGGGGAGCTGTTTTTT. The chain has TRBV9 and TRBJ2-2; 11 bases are a match to TRBD1. The CDR3 is 17 amino acids. Germline V gene data show CDR1 as SGDLS and CDR2 as YYNGEE. V dropped 0 bases and J dropped 6; count of bases not matched to a gene: 7. The entire variable domain, with the rest obtained from reference TRBV9 and TRBJ2-2, is as follows: DSGVTQTPKHLITATGQRVTLRCSPRSGDLSVYWYQQSLDQGLQFLIQYYNGEERAKGNILERFSAQQFPDLHSELNLSSLELGDSALYFCASSVVEGQGGAGELFFGEGSRLTVL.

The chain employs TRBV24-1 and TRBJ2-5; possibly TRBD2 for D (6 bases). V gave up 4 bases and J gave up 2 bases, with 22 bases separating them. The germline gives CDR1 KGHDR, CDR2 SFDVKD. The CDR3 is 18 residues long. CDR3 sequence: CATSDLARGPGSQETQYF. The CDR3 DNA reads as TGTGCCACCAGTGACCTCGCGCGGGGCCCGGGCTCACAAGAGACCCAGTACTTC.

The chain employs TRBV21-1 and TRBJ1-5; no check of the table's D call, TRBD1, against the DNA was made. TRBV21-1 has pseudogene status. The CDR3 is 16 amino acids. The CDR3 DNA is TGTGCCAGCAGCAATCGGGACAGGGGGAACAATCAGCCCCAGCATTTT. Its protein is CASSNRDRGNNQPQHF.